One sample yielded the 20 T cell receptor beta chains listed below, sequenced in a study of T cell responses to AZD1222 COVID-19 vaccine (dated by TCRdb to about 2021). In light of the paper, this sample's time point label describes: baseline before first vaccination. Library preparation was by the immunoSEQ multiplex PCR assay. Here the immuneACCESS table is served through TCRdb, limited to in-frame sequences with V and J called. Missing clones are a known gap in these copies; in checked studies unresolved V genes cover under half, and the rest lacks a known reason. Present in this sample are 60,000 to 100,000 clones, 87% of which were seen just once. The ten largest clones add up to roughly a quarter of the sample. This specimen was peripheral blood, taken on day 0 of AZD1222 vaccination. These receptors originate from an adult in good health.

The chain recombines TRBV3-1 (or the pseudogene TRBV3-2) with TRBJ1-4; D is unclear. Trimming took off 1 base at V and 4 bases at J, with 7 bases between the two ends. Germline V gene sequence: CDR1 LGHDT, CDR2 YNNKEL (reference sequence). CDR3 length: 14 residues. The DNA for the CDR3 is TGTGCCAGCAGCCAAGGACAAATTAATGAAAAACTGTTTTTT. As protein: CASSQGQINEKLFF.

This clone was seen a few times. The DNA of the CDR3 is TGTGCCAGCAGCTTAGGGCCGGGAACTGAAGCTTTCTTT. It translates to CASSLGPGTEAFF. The chain combines TRBV11-2 with TRBJ1-1; D uncertain. The CDR3 has 13 residues. Trimming removed 1 base from V and 5 bases from J, with 8 bases in between. CDR1 is SGHAT and CDR2 is FQNNGV in the germline V gene.

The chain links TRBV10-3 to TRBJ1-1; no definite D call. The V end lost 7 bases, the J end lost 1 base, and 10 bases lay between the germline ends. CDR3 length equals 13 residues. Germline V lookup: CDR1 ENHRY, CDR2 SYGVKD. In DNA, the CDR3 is TGTGCCATCACCTCAGGAGAGAACACTGAAGCTTTCTTT. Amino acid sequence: CAITSGENTEAFF.

The CDR3 DNA follows: TGTGCCAGCAGCTTGGGGAGCCTTCAGGGCTTCCTCGAAAAACTGTTTTTT. It encodes CASSLGSLQGFLEKLFF. The rearrangement uses TRBV5-5 and TRBJ1-4, with a possible D match to TRBD1 (5 bases). Trimming took 0 bases from V and 8 from J, leaving 20 bases between them. The CDR3 extends over 17 amino acids. Germline values: CDR1 SGHKS, CDR2 YYEKEE (reference sequence). Combining the CDR3 with reference TRBV5-5 and TRBJ1-4 gives the whole variable domain DAGVTQSPTHLIKTRGQQVTLRCSPISGHKSVSWYQQVLGQGPQFIFQYYEKEERGRGNFPDRFSARQFPNYSSELNVNALLLGDSALYLCASSLGSLQGFLEKLFFGSGTQLSVL.

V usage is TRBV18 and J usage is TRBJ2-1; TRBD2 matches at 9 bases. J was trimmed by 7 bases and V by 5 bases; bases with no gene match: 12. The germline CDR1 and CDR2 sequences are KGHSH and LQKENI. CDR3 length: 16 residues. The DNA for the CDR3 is TGTGCCAGCTCAACCTGGAGTAGCGGGAGTGGGAATGAGCAGTTCTTC. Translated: CASSTWSSGSGNEQFF.

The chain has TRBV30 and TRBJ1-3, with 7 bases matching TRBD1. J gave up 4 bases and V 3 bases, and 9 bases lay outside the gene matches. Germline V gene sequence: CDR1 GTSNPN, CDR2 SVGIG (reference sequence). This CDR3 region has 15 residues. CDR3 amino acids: CAWSGEGARGNTIYF. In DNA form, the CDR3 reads TGTGCCTGGAGCGGTGAGGGGGCGCGGGGAAACACCATATATTTT.

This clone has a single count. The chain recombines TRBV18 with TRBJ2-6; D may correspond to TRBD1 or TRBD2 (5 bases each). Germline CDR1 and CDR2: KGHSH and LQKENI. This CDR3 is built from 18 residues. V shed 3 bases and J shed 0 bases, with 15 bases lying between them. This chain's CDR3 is CASSPLGTDDSGANVLTF. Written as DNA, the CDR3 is TGTGCCAGCTCACCTCTAGGGACGGATGACTCTGGGGCCAACGTCCTGACTTTC.

CDR3 region: CASGGQGGNQPQHF. In nucleotides, the CDR3 is TGTGCCAGTGGCGGACAGGGGGGCAATCAGCCCCAGCATTTT. The gene calls are TRBV19 and TRBJ1-5; 10 bases line up with TRBD1. After removal of 8 bases from V and 2 bases from J, the junction contained 3 bases not matched to a gene. Per the germline V gene, CDR1 is LNHDA and CDR2 is SQIVND (reference sequence). The CDR3 totals 14 residues.

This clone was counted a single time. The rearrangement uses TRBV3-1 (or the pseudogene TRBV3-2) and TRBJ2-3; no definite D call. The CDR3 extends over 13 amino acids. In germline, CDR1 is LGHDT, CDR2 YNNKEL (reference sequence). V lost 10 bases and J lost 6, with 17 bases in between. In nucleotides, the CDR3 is TGTGCCACCCGACCCCGGCCGGGTGATACGCAGTATTTT. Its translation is CATRPRPGDTQYF.

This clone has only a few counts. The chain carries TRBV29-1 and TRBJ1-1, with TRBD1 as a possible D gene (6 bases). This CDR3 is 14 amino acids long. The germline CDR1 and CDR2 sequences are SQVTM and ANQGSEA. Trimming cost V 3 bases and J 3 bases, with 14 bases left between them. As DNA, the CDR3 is TGCAGCGTTGAGGGTACAGGGTGGGACACTGAAGCTTTCTTT. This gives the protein CSVEGTGWDTEAFF. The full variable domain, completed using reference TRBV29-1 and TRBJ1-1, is SAVISQKPSRDICQRGTSLTIQCQVDSQVTMMFWYRQQPGQSLTLIATANQGSEATYESGFVIDKFPISRPNLTFSTLTVSNMSPEDSSIYLCSVEGTGWDTEAFFGQGTRLTVV.

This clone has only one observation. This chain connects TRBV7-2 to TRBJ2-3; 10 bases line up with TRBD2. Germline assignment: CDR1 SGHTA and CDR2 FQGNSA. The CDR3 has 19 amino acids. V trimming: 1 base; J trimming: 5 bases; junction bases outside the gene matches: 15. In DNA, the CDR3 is TGTGCCAGCAGCTTAGTCGCTCCCCGGCTAGCGGGAGTGGTAGATACGCAGTATTTT. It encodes CASSLVAPRLAGVVDTQYF.

The CDR3 here is CASRIGTSDTEAFF. CDR3 DNA sequence: TGTGCCAGCAGGATCGGGACTTCGGACACTGAAGCTTTCTTT. V is TRBV7-2 and J is TRBJ1-1; perhaps TRBD1 as D (5 bases). V lost 6 bases, J lost 3 bases, and 14 bases lay in between. Germline V lookup: CDR1 SGHTA, CDR2 FQGNSA. The CDR3 length is 14 residues.

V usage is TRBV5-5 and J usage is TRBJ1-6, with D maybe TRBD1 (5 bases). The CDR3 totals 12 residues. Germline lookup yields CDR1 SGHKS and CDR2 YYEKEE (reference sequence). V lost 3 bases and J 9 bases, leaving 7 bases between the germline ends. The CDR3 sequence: CASSWGGSPLHF. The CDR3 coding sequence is TGTGCCAGCAGCTGGGGGGGTTCACCCCTCCACTTT.

The CDR3 sequence: CASRLQGLAEAFF. The CDR3 bases are TGTGCCAGCAGGTTACAGGGGTTGGCTGAAGCTTTCTTT. This chain connects TRBV6-5 to TRBJ1-1; the match to TRBD1 covers 7 bases. The germline V gene has CDR1 MNHEY and CDR2 SVGAGI. The CDR3 contains 13 residues. V lost 6 bases, J lost 6 bases, and 7 bases stayed unmatched.

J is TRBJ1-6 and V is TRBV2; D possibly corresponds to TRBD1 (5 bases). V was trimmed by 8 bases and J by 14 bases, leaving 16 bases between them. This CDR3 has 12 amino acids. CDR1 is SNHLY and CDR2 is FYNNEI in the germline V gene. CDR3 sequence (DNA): TGTGCCAGCCGGCCAGGGTTATTGTCCCTCCACTTT. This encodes CASRPGLLSLHF.

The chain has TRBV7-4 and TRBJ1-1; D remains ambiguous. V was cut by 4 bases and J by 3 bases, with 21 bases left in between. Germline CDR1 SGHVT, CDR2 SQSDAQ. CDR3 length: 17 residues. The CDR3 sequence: CASSCVWHLLAHTEAFF. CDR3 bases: TGTGCCAGCAGCTGCGTTTGGCACCTCTTGGCCCACACTGAAGCTTTCTTT.

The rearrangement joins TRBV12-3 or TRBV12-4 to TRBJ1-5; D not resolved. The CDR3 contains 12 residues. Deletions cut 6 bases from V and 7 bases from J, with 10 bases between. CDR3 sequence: CASSPRNQPQHF. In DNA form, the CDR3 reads TGTGCCAGCAGCCCCCGTAACCAGCCCCAGCATTTT.

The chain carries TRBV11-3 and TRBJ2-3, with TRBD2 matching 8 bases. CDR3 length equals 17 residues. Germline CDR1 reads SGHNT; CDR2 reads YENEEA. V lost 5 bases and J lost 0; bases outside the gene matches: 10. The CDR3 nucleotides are TGTGCCAGCAGCCTCTCCTCCGGGGGGGGGAGCACAGATACGCAGTATTTT. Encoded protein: CASSLSSGGGSTDTQYF.

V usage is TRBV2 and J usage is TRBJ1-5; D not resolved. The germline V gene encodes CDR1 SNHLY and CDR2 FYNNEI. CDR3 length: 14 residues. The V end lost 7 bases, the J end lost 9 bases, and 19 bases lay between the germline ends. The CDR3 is CASNLQQIIAPQHF. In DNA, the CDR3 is TGTGCCAGCAACTTGCAACAGATTATCGCGCCCCAGCATTTT. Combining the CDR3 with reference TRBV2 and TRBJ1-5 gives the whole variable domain EPEVTQTPSHQVTQMGQEVILRCVPISNHLYFYWYRQILGQKVEFLVSFYNNEISEKSEIFDDQFSVERPDGSNFTLKIRSTKLEDSAMYFCASNLQQIIAPQHFGDGTRLSIL.

The CDR3 reads CASSSVEGRGYTF. CDR3 DNA sequence: TGTGCCAGCAGCTCAGTCGAGGGGCGCGGCTACACCTTC. The chain carries TRBV7-9 and TRBJ1-2, with TRBD1 as a possible D gene (5 bases). The CDR3 length is 13 residues. CDR1 and CDR2 (germline): SEHNR, FQNEAQ (reference sequence). Deletions cut 4 bases from V and 8 bases from J, with 14 bases between.